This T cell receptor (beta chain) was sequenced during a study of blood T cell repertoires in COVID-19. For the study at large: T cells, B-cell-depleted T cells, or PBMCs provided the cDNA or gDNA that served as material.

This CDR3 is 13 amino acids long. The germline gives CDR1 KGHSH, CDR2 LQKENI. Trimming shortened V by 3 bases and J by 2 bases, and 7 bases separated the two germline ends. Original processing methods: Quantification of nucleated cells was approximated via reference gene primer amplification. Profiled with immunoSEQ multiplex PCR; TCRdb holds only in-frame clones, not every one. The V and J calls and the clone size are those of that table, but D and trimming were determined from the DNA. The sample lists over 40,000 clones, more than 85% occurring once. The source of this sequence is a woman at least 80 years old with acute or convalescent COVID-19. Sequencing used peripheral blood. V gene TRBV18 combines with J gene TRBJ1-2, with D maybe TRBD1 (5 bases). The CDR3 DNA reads TGTGCCAGCTCACCGGACAAGAACTATGGCTACACCTTC. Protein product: CASSPDKNYGYTF.